This T cell receptor (beta chain) originates from a study of blood T cell repertoires in COVID-19. In the original analysis: Cell counts per sample came from amplifying reference gene primers. This table comes from immunoSEQ multiplex PCR, and its TCRdb copy is limited to in-frame clones, with some not included. The V and J calls and the clone size are those of that table, but D and trimming were determined from the DNA. This table has around 100,000 clones, just under 95% appearing once. V shed 4 bases, J shed 11 bases, and the junction held 13 bases outside the gene matches. CDR3 length equals 13 residues. Germline CDR1 SQVTM, CDR2 ANQGSEA.

The chain employs TRBV29-1 and TRBJ1-1; TRBD1 aligns across 7 bases. The sequencing input was peripheral blood. The TCR sequence derives from a man between 65 and 80 years old with acute or convalescent COVID-19. For the CDR3, the DNA is TGCAGCGTTGTCCCCTCTTTCGGGACAGAGGCTTTCTTT. Translating gives CSVVPSFGTEAFF.